A single sample gave rise to the 5 T cell receptor beta chains below, sequenced in a study of cytomegalovirus exposure and HLA in healthy donors. This PCR relied on a set of 60 Vbeta primers and 13 Jbeta primers. Using immunoSEQ multiplex PCR, the repertoire was profiled, and TCRdb retains in-frame clones only, with some absent. The sample includes some 120,000 clones, around 75% seen only once; the top ten take roughly 3%. Sequencing was performed on PBMCs. All receptors come from a man under 40 in good health and CMV-seronegative.

The rearrangement links TRBV9 to TRBJ2-1; a possible D gene is TRBD2 (6 bases). CDR3 length: 15 residues. V was trimmed by 2 bases and J by 4 bases, leaving 13 bases between them. Germline CDR1 and CDR2: SGDLS and YYNGEE. CDR3 coding DNA: TGTGCCAGCAGCGTCTCGCAGGCGGGATACAATGAGCAGTTCTTC. Amino acids: CASSVSQAGYNEQFF.

This clone has more than one count but fewer than ten. The gene calls are TRBV20-1 and TRBJ1-2; D gene uncertain. The length of the CDR3 is 11 residues. Trimming took off 5 bases at V and 5 bases at J, with 9 bases between the two ends. Germline CDR1 is DFQATT and CDR2 is SNEGSKA (reference sequence). The CDR3 reads CSAGPGYGYTF. CDR3 bases: TGCAGTGCTGGCCCAGGATATGGCTACACCTTC.

CDR3 sequence: CASSLGTSGSSYNEQFF. CDR3 coding DNA: TGCGCCAGCAGCTTGGGGACTAGCGGGAGTTCCTACAATGAGCAGTTCTTC. This rearrangement joins TRBV5-1 to TRBJ2-1; TRBD2 aligns across 13 bases. J gave up 1 base and V 0 bases, and 1 base lay outside the gene matches. The CDR3 runs 17 residues. CDR1 is SGHRS and CDR2 is YFSETQ in the germline V gene.

The chain has TRBV27 and TRBJ2-3, with D possibly matching TRBD2 (6 bases). Germline V CDR1 and CDR2: MNHEY, SMNVEV (reference sequence). This CDR3 has 15 residues. Between the trimmed V and J ends, which lost 5 bases and 2 bases, there was a span of 14 bases. The CDR3 is CASSPVSGITDTQYF. The DNA of the CDR3 is TGTGCCAGCAGTCCCGTTAGCGGTATCACAGATACGCAGTATTTT.

The chain links TRBV2 to TRBJ1-2; 10 bases are a match to TRBD1. The V gene end was trimmed by 4 bases and the J gene end by 4 bases; junction bases not matched to a gene: 6. The CDR3 runs 15 residues. From germline, CDR1 is SNHLY and CDR2 FYNNEI. The CDR3 protein is CASSGWDRGIYGYTF. In DNA, the CDR3 is TGTGCCAGCAGTGGGTGGGACAGGGGTATCTATGGCTACACCTTC.